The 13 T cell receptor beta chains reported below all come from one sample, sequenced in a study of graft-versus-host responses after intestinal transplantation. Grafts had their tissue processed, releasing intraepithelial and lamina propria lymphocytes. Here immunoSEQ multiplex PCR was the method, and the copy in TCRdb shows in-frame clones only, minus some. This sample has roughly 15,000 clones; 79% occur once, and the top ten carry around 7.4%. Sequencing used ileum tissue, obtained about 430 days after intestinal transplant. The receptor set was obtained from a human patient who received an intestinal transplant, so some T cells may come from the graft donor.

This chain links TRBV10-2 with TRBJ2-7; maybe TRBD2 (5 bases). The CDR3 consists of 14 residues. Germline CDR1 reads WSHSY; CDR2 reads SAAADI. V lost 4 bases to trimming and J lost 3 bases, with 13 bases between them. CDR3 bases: TGCGCCAGCAGTGCGGGCGGGTCTATCTACGAGCAGTACTTC. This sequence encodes CASSAGGSIYEQYF.

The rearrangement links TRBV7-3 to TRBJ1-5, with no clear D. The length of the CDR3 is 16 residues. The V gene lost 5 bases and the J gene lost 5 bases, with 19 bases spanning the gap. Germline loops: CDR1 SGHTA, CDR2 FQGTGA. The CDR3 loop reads CASSTTRRPRDQPQHF. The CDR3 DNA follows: TGTGCCAGCAGCACCACTCGCAGGCCCCGAGATCAGCCCCAGCATTTT.

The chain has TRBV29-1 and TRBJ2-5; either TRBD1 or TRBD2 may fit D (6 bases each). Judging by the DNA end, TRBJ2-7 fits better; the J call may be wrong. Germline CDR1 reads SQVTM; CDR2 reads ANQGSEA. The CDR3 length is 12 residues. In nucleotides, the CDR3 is TGCAGCGGTGGTGGGGGGCAAAGCGAGCAGTACTTC. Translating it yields CSGGGGQSEQYF.

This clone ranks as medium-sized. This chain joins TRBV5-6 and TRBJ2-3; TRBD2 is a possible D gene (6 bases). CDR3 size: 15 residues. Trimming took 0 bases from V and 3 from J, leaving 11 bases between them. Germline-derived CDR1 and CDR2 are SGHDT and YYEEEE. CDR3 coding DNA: TGTGCCAGCAGCTTGGCCGGGGACTTAACAGATACGCAGTATTTT. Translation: CASSLAGDLTDTQYF.

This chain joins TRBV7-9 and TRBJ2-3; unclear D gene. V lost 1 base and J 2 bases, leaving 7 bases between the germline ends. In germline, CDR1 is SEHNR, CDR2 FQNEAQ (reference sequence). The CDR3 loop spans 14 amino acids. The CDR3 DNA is TGTGCCAGCAGCTTAGTACCCACCACAGATACGCAGTATTTT. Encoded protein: CASSLVPTTDTQYF.

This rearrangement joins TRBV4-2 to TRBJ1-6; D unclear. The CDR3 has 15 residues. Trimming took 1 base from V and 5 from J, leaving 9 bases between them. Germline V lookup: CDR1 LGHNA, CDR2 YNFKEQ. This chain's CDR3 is CASSQGPDNNSPLHF. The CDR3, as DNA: TGTGCCAGCAGCCAAGGGCCCGACAATAATTCACCCCTCCACTTT.

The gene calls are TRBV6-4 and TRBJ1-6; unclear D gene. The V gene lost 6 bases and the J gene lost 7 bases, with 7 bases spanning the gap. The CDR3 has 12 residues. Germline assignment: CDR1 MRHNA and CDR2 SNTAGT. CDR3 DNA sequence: TGTGCCAGCAGCCCGACCAATTCACCCCTCCACTTT. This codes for CASSPTNSPLHF.

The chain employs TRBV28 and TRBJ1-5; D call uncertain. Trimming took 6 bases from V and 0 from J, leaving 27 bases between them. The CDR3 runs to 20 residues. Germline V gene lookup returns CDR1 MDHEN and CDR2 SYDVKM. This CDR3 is CASSLLGSVTSEDSNQPQHF. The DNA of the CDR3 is TGTGCCAGCAGCCTCTTAGGTTCGGTGACGTCCGAGGATAGCAATCAGCCCCAGCATTTT. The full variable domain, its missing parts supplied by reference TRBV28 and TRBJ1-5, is DVKVTQSSRYLVKRTGEKVFLECVQDMDHENMFWYRQDPGLGLRLIYFSYDVKMKEKGDIPEGYSVSREKKERFSLILESASTNQTSMYLCASSLLGSVTSEDSNQPQHFGDGTRLSIL.

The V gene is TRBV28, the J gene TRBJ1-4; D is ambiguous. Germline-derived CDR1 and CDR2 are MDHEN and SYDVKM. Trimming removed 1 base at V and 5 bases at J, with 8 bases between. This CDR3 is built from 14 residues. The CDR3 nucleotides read TGTGCCAGCAGTTTATTCCAGATAAATGAAAAACTGTTTTTT. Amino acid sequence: CASSLFQINEKLFF.

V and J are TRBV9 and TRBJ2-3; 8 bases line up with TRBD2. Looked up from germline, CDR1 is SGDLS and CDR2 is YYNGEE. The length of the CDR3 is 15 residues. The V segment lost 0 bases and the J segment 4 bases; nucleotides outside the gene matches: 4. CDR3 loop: CASSVAGGLADTQYF. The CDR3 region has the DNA TGTGCCAGCAGCGTAGCGGGGGGGCTTGCAGATACGCAGTATTTT.

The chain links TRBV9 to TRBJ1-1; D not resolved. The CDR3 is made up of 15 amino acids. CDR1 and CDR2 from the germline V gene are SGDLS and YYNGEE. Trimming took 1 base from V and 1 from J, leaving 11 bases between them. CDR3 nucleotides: TGTGCCAGCAGCGTACTGGATCCTCCGAACACTGAAGCTTTCTTT. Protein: CASSVLDPPNTEAFF.

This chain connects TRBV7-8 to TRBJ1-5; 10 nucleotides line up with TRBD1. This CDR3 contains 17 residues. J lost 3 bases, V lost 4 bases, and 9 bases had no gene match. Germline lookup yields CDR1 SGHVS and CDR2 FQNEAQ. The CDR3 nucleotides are TGTGCCAGCAGCTCGGACGGGACAGGGGTCTACAATCAGCCCCAGCATTTT. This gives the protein CASSSDGTGVYNQPQHF.

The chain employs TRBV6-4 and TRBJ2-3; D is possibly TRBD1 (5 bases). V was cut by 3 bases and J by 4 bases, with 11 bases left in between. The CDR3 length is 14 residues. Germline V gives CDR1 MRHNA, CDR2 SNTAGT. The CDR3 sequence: CASSEELGADTQYF. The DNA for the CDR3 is TGTGCCAGCAGTGAGGAGCTAGGGGCAGATACGCAGTATTTT.